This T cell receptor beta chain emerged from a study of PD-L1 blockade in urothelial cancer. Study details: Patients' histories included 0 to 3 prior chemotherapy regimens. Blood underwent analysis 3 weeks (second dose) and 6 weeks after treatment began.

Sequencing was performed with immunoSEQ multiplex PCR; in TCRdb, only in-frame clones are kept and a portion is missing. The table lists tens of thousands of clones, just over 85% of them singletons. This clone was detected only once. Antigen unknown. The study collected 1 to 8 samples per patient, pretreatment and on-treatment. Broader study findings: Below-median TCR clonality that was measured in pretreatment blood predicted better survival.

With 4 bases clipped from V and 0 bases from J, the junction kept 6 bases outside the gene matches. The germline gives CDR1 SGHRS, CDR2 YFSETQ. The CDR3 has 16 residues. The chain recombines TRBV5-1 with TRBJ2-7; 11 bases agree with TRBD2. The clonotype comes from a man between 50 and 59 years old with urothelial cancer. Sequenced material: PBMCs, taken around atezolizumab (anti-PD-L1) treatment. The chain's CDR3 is CASSPLTSGASYEQYF. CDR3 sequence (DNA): TGCGCCAGCAGCCCCCTGACTAGCGGGGCCTCCTACGAGCAGTACTTC.